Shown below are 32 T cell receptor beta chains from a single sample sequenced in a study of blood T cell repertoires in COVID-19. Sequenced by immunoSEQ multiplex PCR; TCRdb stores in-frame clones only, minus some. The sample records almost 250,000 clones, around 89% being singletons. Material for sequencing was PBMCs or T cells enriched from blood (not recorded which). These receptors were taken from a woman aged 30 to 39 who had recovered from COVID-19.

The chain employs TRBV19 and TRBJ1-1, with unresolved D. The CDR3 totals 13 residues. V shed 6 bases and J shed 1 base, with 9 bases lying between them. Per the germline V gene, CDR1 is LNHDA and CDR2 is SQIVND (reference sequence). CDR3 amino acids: CASRLRGNTEAFF. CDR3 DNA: TGTGCCAGTAGACTGCGAGGGAACACTGAAGCTTTCTTT.

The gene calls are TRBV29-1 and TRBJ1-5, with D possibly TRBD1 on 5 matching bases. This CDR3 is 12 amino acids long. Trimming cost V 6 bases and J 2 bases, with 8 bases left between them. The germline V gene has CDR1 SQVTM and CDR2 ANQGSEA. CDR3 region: CSVGHRNQPQHF. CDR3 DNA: TGCAGCGTCGGACACCGCAATCAGCCCCAGCATTTT.

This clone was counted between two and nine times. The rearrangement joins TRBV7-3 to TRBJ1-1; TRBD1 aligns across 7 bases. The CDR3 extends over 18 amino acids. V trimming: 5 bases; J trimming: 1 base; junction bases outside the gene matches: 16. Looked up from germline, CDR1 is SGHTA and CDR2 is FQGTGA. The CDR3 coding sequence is TGTGCCAGCAGCACGACAGGGCCGGATGGGGGGCCGAACACTGAAGCTTTCTTT. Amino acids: CASSTTGPDGGPNTEAFF. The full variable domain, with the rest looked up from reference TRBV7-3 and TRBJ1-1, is GAGVSQTPSNKVTEKGKYVELRCDPISGHTALYWYRQSLGQGPEFLIYFQGTGAADDSGLPNDRFFAVRPEGSVSTLKIQRTERGDSAVYLCASSTTGPDGGPNTEAFFGQGTRLTVV.

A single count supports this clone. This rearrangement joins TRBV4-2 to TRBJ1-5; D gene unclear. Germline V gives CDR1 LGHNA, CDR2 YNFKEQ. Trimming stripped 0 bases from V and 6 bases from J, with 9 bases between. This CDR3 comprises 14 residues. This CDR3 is CASSQDPLSQPQHF. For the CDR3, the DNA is TGTGCCAGCAGCCAAGATCCCCTTTCTCAGCCCCAGCATTTT.

The CDR3 DNA reads TGTGCCAGCAGCTTAGGTTTTACAGGGGGCGATGAGCAGTTCTTC. This gives the protein CASSLGFTGGDEQFF. This chain uses TRBV7-2 with TRBJ2-1, with 9 bases matching TRBD1. Germline V gene data show CDR1 as SGHTA and CDR2 as FQGNSA. CDR3 length: 15 residues. The junction had 6 bases not matched to a gene; V was cut back by 1 base and J by 8 bases.

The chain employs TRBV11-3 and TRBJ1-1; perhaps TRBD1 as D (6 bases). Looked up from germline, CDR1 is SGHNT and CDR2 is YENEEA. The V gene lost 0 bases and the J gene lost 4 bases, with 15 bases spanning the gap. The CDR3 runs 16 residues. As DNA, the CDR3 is TGTGCCAGCAGCTTAGACTCCTCAGGGGTTTCCACTGAAGCTTTCTTT. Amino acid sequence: CASSLDSSGVSTEAFF.

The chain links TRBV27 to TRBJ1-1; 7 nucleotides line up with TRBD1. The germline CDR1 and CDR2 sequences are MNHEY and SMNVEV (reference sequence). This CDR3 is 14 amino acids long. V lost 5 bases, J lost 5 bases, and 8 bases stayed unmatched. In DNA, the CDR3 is TGTGCCAGCAGTCCCGACAGGGAGAGGACTGAAGCTTTCTTT. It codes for CASSPDRERTEAFF.

This CDR3 is CATDRFKTGSTYEQYF. The CDR3 bases are TGTGCCACCGATCGATTCAAGACAGGAAGCACCTACGAGCAGTACTTC. The chain couples TRBV24-1 to TRBJ2-7; a possible D gene is TRBD1 (6 bases). Germline CDR1 and CDR2: KGHDR and SFDVKD. The CDR3 contains 16 residues. Trimming took 9 bases from V and 2 from J, leaving 22 bases between them.

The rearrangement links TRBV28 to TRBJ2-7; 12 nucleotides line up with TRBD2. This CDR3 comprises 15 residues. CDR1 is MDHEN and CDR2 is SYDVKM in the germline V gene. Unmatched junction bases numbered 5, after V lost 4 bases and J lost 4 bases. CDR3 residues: CASSSSGRAPYEQYF. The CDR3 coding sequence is TGTGCCAGCAGTTCTAGCGGGAGGGCCCCTTACGAGCAGTACTTC.

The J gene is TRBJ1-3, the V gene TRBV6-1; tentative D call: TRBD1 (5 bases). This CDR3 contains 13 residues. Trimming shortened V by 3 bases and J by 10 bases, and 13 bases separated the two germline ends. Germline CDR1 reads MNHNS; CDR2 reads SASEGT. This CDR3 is CASSDNRRQTIYF. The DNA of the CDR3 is TGTGCCAGCAGTGATAATCGAAGACAGACCATATATTTT.

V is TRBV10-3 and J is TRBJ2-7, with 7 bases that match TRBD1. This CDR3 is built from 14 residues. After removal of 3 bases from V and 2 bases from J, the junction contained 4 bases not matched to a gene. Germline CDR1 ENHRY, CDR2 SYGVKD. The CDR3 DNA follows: TGTGCCATCAGTGACCCCGGACAGGCCTACGAGCAGTACTTC. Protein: CAISDPGQAYEQYF.

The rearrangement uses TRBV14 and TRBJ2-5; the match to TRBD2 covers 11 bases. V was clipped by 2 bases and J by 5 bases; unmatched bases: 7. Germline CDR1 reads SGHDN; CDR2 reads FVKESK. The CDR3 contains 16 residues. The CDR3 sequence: CASSQLAGGGVETQYF. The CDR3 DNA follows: TGTGCCAGCAGCCAACTAGCGGGAGGCGGGGTCGAGACCCAGTACTTC.

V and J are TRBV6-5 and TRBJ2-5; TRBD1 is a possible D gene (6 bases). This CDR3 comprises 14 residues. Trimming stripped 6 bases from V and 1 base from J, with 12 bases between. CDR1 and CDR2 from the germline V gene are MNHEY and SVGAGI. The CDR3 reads CASRSRQVQETQYF. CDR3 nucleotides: TGTGCCAGCAGATCCCGACAGGTCCAAGAGACCCAGTACTTC.

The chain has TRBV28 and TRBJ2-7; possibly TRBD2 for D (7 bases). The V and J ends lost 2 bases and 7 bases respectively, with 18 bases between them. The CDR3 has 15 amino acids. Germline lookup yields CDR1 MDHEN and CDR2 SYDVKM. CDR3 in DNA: TGTGCCAGCAGTTTAGTGGCTGCGGGGGCAGGGGAGCAGTACTTC. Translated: CASSLVAAGAGEQYF.

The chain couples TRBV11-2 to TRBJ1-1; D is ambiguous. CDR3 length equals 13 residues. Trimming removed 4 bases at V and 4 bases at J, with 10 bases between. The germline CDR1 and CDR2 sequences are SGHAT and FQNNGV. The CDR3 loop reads CASSSTGSTEAFF. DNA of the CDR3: TGTGCCAGCAGCTCGACTGGGAGCACTGAAGCTTTCTTT.

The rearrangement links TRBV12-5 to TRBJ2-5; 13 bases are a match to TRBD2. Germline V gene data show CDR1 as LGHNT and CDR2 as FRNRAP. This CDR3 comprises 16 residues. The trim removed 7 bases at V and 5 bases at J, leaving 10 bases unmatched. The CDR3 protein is CASVPKTSGRLETQYF. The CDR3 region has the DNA TGTGCTAGTGTTCCAAAGACTAGCGGGAGGTTGGAGACCCAGTACTTC.

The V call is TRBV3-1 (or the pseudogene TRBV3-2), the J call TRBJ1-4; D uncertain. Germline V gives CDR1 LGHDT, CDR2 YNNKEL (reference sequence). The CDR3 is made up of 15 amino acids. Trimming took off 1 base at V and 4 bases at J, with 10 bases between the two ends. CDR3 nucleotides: TGTGCCAGCAGCCAAGGGACGGCGGGTAATGAAAAACTGTTTTTT. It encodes CASSQGTAGNEKLFF.

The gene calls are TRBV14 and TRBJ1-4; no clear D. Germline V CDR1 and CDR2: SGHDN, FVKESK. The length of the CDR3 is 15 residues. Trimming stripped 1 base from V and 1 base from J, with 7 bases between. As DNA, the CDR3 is TGTGCCAGCAGCCAAGGGAGGAGAACTAATGAAAAACTGTTTTTT. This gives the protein CASSQGRRTNEKLFF. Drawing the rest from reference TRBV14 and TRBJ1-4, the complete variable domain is EAGVTQFPSHSVIEKGQTVTLRCDPISGHDNLYWYRRVMGKEIKFLLHFVKESKQDESGMPNNRFLAERTGGTYSTLKVQPAELEDSGVYFCASSQGRRTNEKLFFGSGTQLSVL.

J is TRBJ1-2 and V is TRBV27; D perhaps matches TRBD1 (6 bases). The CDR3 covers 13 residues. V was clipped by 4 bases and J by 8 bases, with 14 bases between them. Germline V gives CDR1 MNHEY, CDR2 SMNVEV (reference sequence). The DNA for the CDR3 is TGTGCCAGCAGTTCCGACAGGCTTATGGGCTACACCTTC. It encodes CASSSDRLMGYTF.

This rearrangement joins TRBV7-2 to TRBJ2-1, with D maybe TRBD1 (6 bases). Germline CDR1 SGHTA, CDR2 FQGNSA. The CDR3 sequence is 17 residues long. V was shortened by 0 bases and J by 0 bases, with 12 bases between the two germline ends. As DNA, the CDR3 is TGTGCCAGCAGCTTAGCGGGGGCAGGACTCTCCTACAATGAGCAGTTCTTC. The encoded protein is CASSLAGAGLSYNEQFF.

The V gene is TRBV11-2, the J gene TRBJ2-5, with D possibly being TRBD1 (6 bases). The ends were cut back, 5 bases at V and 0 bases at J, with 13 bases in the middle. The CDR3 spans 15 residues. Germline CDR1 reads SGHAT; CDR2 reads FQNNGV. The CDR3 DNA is TGTGCCAGCAGCCAGGTGGGGGCGAACCAAGAGACCCAGTACTTC. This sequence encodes CASSQVGANQETQYF.

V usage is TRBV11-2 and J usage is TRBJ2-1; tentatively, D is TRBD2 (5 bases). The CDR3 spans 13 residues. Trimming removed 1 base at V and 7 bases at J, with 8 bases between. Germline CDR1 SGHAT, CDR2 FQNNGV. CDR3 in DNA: TGTGCCAGCAGCTTAGGAGCGGTAAATGAGCAGTTCTTC. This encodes CASSLGAVNEQFF.

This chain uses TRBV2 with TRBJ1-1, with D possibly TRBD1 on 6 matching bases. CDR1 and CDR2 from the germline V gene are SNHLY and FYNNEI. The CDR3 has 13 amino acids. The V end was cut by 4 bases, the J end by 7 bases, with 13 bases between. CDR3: CASSVRGASEAFF. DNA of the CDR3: TGTGCCAGCAGTGTACGGGGGGCAAGTGAAGCTTTCTTT.

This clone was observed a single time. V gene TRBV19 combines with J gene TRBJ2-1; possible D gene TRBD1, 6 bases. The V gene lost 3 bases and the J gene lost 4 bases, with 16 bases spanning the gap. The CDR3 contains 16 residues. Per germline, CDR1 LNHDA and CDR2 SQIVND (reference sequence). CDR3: CASSIRREGGYNEQFF. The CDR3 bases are TGTGCCAGTAGTATTCGCAGGGAAGGGGGTTACAATGAGCAGTTCTTC.

The CDR3 sequence is CASSKGLAGRGEQFF. The CDR3 DNA is TGCGCCAGCAGCAAGGGACTAGCGGGAAGGGGTGAGCAGTTCTTC. The chain combines TRBV4-1 with TRBJ2-1; 13 bases align to TRBD2. V trimming: 5 bases; J trimming: 9 bases; junction bases outside the gene matches: 7. CDR1 is MGHRA, CDR2 YSYEKL, per germline. The CDR3 is made up of 15 amino acids.

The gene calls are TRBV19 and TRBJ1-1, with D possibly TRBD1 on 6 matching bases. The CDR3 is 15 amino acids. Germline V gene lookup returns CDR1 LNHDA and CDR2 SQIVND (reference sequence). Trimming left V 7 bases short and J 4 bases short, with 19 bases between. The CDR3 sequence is CASTEGGVRSTEAFF. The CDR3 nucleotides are TGTGCCAGTACGGAGGGGGGGGTTCGGAGCACTGAAGCTTTCTTT.

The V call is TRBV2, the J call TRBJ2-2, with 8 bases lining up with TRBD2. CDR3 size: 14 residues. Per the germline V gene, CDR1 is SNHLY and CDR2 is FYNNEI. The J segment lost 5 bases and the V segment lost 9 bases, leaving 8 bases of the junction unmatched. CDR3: CARGGTRGTGELFF. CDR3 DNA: TGTGCCAGGGGAGGGACTAGAGGGACCGGGGAGCTGTTTTTT.

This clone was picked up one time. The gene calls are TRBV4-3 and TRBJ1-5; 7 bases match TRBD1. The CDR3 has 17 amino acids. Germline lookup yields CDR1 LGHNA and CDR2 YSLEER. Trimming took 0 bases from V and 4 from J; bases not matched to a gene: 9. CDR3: CASSQDRGGYRNQPQHF. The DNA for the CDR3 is TGCGCCAGCAGCCAAGATAGAGGGGGCTACCGAAATCAGCCCCAGCATTTT.

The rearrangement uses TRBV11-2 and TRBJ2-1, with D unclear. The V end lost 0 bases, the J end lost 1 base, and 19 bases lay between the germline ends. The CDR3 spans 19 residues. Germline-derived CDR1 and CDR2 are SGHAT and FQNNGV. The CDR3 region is CASSLDHAPGIGSYNEQFF. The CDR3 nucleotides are TGTGCCAGCAGCTTAGATCATGCCCCAGGTATTGGTTCCTACAATGAGCAGTTCTTC.

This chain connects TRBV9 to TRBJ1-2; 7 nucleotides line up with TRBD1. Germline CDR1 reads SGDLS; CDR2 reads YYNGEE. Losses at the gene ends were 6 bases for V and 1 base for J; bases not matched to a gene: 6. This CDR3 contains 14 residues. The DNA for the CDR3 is TGTGCCAGCACCCAGGGACAGATTAACTATGGCTACACCTTC. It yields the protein CASTQGQINYGYTF.

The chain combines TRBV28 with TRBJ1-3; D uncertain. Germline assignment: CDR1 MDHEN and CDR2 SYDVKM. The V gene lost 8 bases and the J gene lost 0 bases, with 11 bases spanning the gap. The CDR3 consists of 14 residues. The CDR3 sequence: CASLAATSGNTIYF. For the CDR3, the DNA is TGTGCCAGCTTGGCGGCAACCTCTGGAAACACCATATATTTT.

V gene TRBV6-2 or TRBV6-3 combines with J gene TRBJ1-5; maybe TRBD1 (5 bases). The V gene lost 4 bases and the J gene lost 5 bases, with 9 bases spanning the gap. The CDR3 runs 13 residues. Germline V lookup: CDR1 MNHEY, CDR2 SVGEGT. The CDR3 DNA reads TGTGCCAGCAGTTGGGGCAGAGATCAGCCCCAGCATTTT. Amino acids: CASSWGRDQPQHF.